These T cell receptor beta chains were read from a single sample in a study of blood T cells in healthy people across ages. TCRdb called the 5' RACE reads again in MiXCR, with one record for every CDR3 protein. The table includes approximately 800,000 distinct CDR3 sequences, 40% to 65% detected once. The sample taken for sequencing was blood. The source is a man older than 75 in good health. Each CDR3 is given with its conserved first and last residue. D genes are given only for firm matches. A row's size may be missing; if present it is once, few, many or a size class.

abundance	v_gene	d_gene	j_gene	CDR3aa	CDR3nt
-	TRBV18	TRBD2	TRBJ2-7	CASSPPAGGFLNEQYF	TGTGCCAGCTCACCACCGGCGGGAGGCTTTCTGAACGAGCAGTACTTC
few	TRBV28	-	TRBJ2-4	CASTPGRLAKNIQYF	TGTGCCAGCACCCCGGGACGATTAGCCAAAAACATTCAGTACTTC
-	TRBV20-1	-	TRBJ2-7	CSASVAGPLDEQYF	TGCAGTGCTAGTGTTGCGGGACCCCTCGATGAGCAGTATTTC
-	TRBV5-1	-	TRBJ2-1	CASSLGSLSVNEQFF	TGCGCCAGCAGCTTGGGAAGTCTATCAGTCAATGAGCAGTTCTTC
few	TRBV29-1	-	TRBJ2-4	CSVTDRTKNIQYF	TGCAGCGTTACCGACAGGACAAAAAACATTCAGTACTTC
-	TRBV20-1	TRBD1	TRBJ2-3	CSARISGDRYAYF	TGCAGTGCCAGAATTTCCGGGGACAGATACGCGTATTTT
few	TRBV29-1	TRBD1	TRBJ2-1	CSVRQGPYNEQFF	TGCAGCGTCCGACAGGGCCCCTACAATGAGCAGTTCTTC
-	TRBV7-9	-	TRBJ2-1	CASSTGTPKPGSSYNEQFF	TGTGCCAGCAGCACCGGGACTCCCAAACCCGGGAGCTCCTACAATGAGCAGTTCTTC
-	TRBV7-8	TRBD2	TRBJ2-3	CASIPTPMTSGASRYAYF	TGTGCCAGCATCCCCACCCCCATGACTAGCGGGGCTTCTAGATACGCGTATTTT
-	TRBV7-2	-	TRBJ2-5	CASSSAGQRPGETQYF	TGTGCCAGCAGCTCAGCTGGACAGAGACCAGGAGAGACCCAGTACTTC